This T cell receptor (beta chain) was identified during a study of human T cells and chemical hapten exposure. Time point meaning: patch test 2, 6 weeks after DPC sensitization. Treatment reported: therapeutic diphenylcyclopropenone sensitization with weekly scalp DPC. Germline values: CDR1 SGHRS, CDR2 YFSETQ. This CDR3 comprises 13 residues. V lost 2 bases to trimming and J lost 2 bases, with 7 bases between them. During construction of the library, unique molecular identifiers were attached to individual cDNA molecules for quantitative, reproducible TCR counting. TCRdb re-called the RACE reads with MiXCR, one entry per CDR3 protein. This sample has approximately 89,000 distinct CDR3 sequences, with about 6.6% found just once.

This clonotype originated in a woman younger than 45 with alopecia areata. Some clones in this sample may be carry-over from other donors' samples. The specimen was whole blood, collected in connection with sensitization to the hapten diphenylcyclopropenone (DPC). This chain joins TRBV5-1 and TRBJ2-5; D perhaps matches TRBD2 (5 bases). Here the CDR3 DNA reads TGCGCCAGCAGCTTTACGGGGCAAGAGACCCAGTACTTC. Protein product: CASSFTGQETQYF.